Listed below are T cell receptor beta chains from one sample, sequenced in a study of blood T cell repertoires in COVID-19. TCRdb keeps only in-frame clones here, not all; method: immunoSEQ multiplex PCR. The data show approximately 28,000 clones, 88% seen once. Sample: peripheral blood. The receptors shown here come from a human donor in a cohort sampled during active COVID-19. The CDR3 runs from the conserved cysteine through the conserved F or W. The D gene is left open where the match is weak. The size entry is marked missing in some rows and otherwise reads once, few, many or a size class.

CDR3	DNA	J	size	V	D
CASSSGGDSSYEQYF	TGTGCCAGCAGCTCCGGTGGGGACAGCTCCTACGAGCAGTACTTC	TRBJ2-7	NA	TRBV7-2	TRBD1
CASSLRGAAGTEAFF	TGTGCCAGCAGCTTACGAGGGGCGGCGGGGACTGAAGCTTTCTTT	TRBJ1-1	NA	TRBV11-2	NA
CASSQSAGSSTDTQYF	TGTGCCAGCAGCCAGTCTGCGGGGAGTAGCACAGATACGCAGTATTTT	TRBJ2-3	NA	TRBV7-3	NA
CASSEVGDTQYF	TGTGCCAGCAGTGAGGTCGGGGATACGCAGTATTTT	TRBJ2-3	once	TRBV27	NA
CASSLAPGEGLGEKLFF	TGCGCCAGCAGCTTGGCTCCGGGTGAGGGCTTAGGGGAAAAACTGTTTTTT	TRBJ1-4	NA	TRBV5-1	NA
CASSPRAGTSDTQYF	TGTGCCAGCAGTCCTCGGGCGGGGACCTCAGATACGCAGTATTTT	TRBJ2-3	few	TRBV6-5	NA
CASSPPGLAGANTGELFF	TGTGCCAGCAGCCCTCCCGGACTAGCGGGGGCGAACACCGGGGAGCTGTTTTTT	TRBJ2-2	NA	TRBV6-2/TRBV6-3	TRBD2
CASTPVGGETQYF	TGTGCCAGCACCCCTGTGGGGGGGGAGACCCAGTACTTC	TRBJ2-5	NA	TRBV7-6	TRBD2
CASSIALQTGRGGANVLTF	TGTGCCAGTAGTATAGCCCTTCAGACAGGGCGAGGTGGGGCCAACGTCCTGACTTTC	TRBJ2-6	NA	TRBV19	TRBD1
CASSLDGEGYGEKLFF	TGTGCCAGCAGCTTAGATGGGGAGGGGTACGGTGAAAAACTGTTTTTT	TRBJ1-4	NA	TRBV7-6	NA
CASSLVRNTEAFF	TGCGCCAGCAGCTTGGTCCGGAACACTGAAGCTTTCTTT	TRBJ1-1	NA	TRBV5-1	NA
CASSVSGGAIDTQYF	TGTGCCAGCAGCGTTAGCGGGGGGGCGATAGATACGCAGTATTTT	TRBJ2-3	NA	TRBV7-3	TRBD2
CASSIGELNTEAFF	TGTGCCAGTAGTATAGGAGAGTTGAACACTGAAGCTTTCTTT	TRBJ1-1	NA	TRBV19	NA
CASSPSPWRGGEEEETQYF	TGTGCCAGCAGCCCATCCCCTTGGCGGGGGGGTGAAGAAGAAGAGACCCAGTACTTC	TRBJ2-5	NA	TRBV7-2	TRBD2
CASSLEGGFNQPQHF	TGTGCCAGCAGTTTAGAGGGGGGGTTCAATCAGCCCCAGCATTTT	TRBJ1-5	NA	TRBV27	NA
CASRHIFAGNSPLHF	TGTGCCAGTAGACACATTTTCGCGGGGAATTCACCCCTCCACTTT	TRBJ1-6	NA	TRBV19	NA
CASSWGGGHNEQFF	TGCGCCAGCAGCTGGGGAGGGGGGCACAATGAGCAGTTCTTC	TRBJ2-1	NA	TRBV5-1	NA
CASRPGVEETQYF	TGTGCCAGCAGACCGGGGGTAGAAGAGACCCAGTACTTC	TRBJ2-5	NA	TRBV28	NA
CASSGRDRTPYEQYF	TGTGCCAGCAGCGGGCGGGACAGAACTCCCTACGAGCAGTACTTC	TRBJ2-7	NA	TRBV11-3	NA